The next 20 T cell receptor beta chains were all read from a single sample in a study of OX40 agonist ivuxolimab in advanced cancers. Profiling relied on immunoSEQ multiplex PCR, and the TCRdb table lists in-frame clones only, not all of them. The data show about 61,000 clones, with approximately 86% seen just once and more than 0.4% held by the top ten. This specimen consisted of CD4+ or CD8+ T cells sorted from blood, obtained in a trial of the OX40 agonist ivuxolimab. The receptor source for this set is an adult with an advanced solid tumor such as melanoma, head and neck, liver or kidney cancer.

This chain connects TRBV6-9 to TRBJ2-1, with D perhaps TRBD1 (5 bases). V was pared by 5 bases and J by 10 bases, with 18 bases between. The CDR3 consists of 14 residues. Germline V gene lookup returns CDR1 MNHGY and CDR2 SVAAGI. The chain's CDR3 is CASSPGPESGEQFF. CDR3 DNA: TGTGCCAGCAGTCCCGGACCGGAATCAGGGGAGCAGTTCTTC.

This clone was recorded only once. The rearrangement uses TRBV27 and TRBJ2-4; the match to TRBD2 covers 8 bases. The germline gives CDR1 MNHEY, CDR2 SMNVEV (reference sequence). This CDR3 has 17 amino acids. Unmatched junction bases numbered 10, after V lost 5 bases and J lost 1 base. In nucleotides, the CDR3 is TGTGCCAGCAGTGGGGGGACTAGTGGGGTGGCCAAAAACATTCAGTACTTC. It codes for CASSGGTSGVAKNIQYF.

The rearrangement links TRBV11-2 to TRBJ2-7; maybe TRBD2 (5 bases). The CDR3 has 15 amino acids. V was clipped by 3 bases and J by 7 bases, with 19 bases between them. Per the germline V gene, CDR1 is SGHAT and CDR2 is FQNNGV. CDR3 sequence: CASSLSALAGGEQYF. In DNA, the CDR3 is TGTGCCAGCAGCTTGTCAGCTCTAGCCGGTGGGGAGCAGTACTTC.

The J gene is TRBJ2-7, the V gene TRBV11-2, with 12 bases fitting TRBD2. The germline V gene encodes CDR1 SGHAT and CDR2 FQNNGV. Losses at the gene ends were 3 bases for V and 4 bases for J; bases not matched to a gene: 4. The CDR3 is 15 residues long. CDR3 coding DNA: TGTGCCAGCAGCTTTTCTAGCGGGAGGGATTACGAGCAGTACTTC. Translation: CASSFSSGRDYEQYF.

This clone was seen once. This sequence joins TRBV15 and TRBJ2-5; no definite D call. With 0 bases removed from V and 3 bases from J, the gap between germline ends came to 8 bases. Germline loops: CDR1 LNHNV, CDR2 YYDKDF (reference sequence). This CDR3 is built from 14 residues. For the CDR3, the DNA is TGTGCCACCAGCAGAGACCTCGCCAAAGAGACCCAGTACTTC. Translated: CATSRDLAKETQYF.

The V gene is TRBV6-6, the J gene TRBJ1-5, with D unresolved. CDR3 length equals 12 residues. CDR1 is MNHNY, CDR2 SVGAGI, per germline (reference sequence). The V and J ends lost 2 bases and 11 bases respectively, with 10 bases between them. The chain's CDR3 is CASSYRELTQHF. CDR3 sequence (DNA): TGTGCCAGCAGTTACAGGGAACTAACCCAGCATTTT.

This sequence joins TRBV30 and TRBJ2-1; tentative D call: TRBD2 (6 bases). This CDR3 is built from 13 residues. Germline V lookup: CDR1 GTSNPN, CDR2 SVGIG (reference sequence). Trimming took off 0 bases at V and 8 bases at J, with 11 bases between the two ends. In DNA, the CDR3 is TGTGCCTGGAGTGTAAACCAGCGGGATGAGCAGTTCTTC. Protein product: CAWSVNQRDEQFF.

The chain has TRBV29-1 and TRBJ1-1; D is uncertain. The CDR3 has 13 amino acids. Trimming stripped 8 bases from V and 7 bases from J, with 20 bases between. Looked up from germline, CDR1 is SQVTM and CDR2 is ANQGSEA. The CDR3 spells CSFVQSLSGEAFF. CDR3 DNA: TGCAGCTTCGTACAGAGCCTCTCGGGTGAAGCTTTCTTT. The full variable domain, its missing parts supplied by reference TRBV29-1 and TRBJ1-1, is SAVISQKPSRDICQRGTSLTIQCQVDSQVTMMFWYRQQPGQSLTLIATANQGSEATYESGFVIDKFPISRPNLTFSTLTVSNMSPEDSSIYLCSFVQSLSGEAFFGQGTRLTVV.

The chain joins TRBV30 to TRBJ2-7, with 7 bases that match TRBD2. The CDR3 sequence is 13 residues long. After removal of 3 bases from V and 0 bases from J, the junction contained 2 bases not matched to a gene. Per germline, CDR1 GTSNPN and CDR2 SVGIG (reference sequence). CDR3 protein: CAWRSGGSYEQYF. The CDR3 DNA follows: TGTGCCTGGAGGTCGGGAGGCTCCTACGAGCAGTACTTC.

The chain has TRBV7-8 and TRBJ1-5, with D maybe TRBD1 (5 bases). CDR1 is SGHVS and CDR2 is FQNEAQ in the germline V gene. The CDR3 spans 15 residues. Trimming stripped 1 base from V and 5 bases from J, with 12 bases between. The CDR3 loop reads CASSLVWGGDQPQHF. As DNA, the CDR3 is TGTGCCAGCAGCTTAGTTTGGGGAGGGGATCAGCCCCAGCATTTT.

The genes are TRBV19 and TRBJ2-6, with TRBD1 matching 7 bases. This CDR3 is 16 amino acids long. Germline-derived CDR1 and CDR2 are LNHDA and SQIVND (reference sequence). The ends lost 4 bases at V and 0 bases at J; junction bases unmatched: 3. The CDR3 protein is CASSTTGNSGANVLTF. The CDR3 region has the DNA TGTGCCAGTAGTACGACAGGGAACTCTGGGGCCAACGTCCTGACTTTC.

This chain links TRBV30 with TRBJ2-2; 9 bases line up with TRBD2. The CDR3 extends over 14 amino acids. Germline assignment: CDR1 GTSNPN and CDR2 SVGIG (reference sequence). Germline trimming cut 4 bases from V and 7 bases from J; bases unmatched to any gene: 7. The CDR3, as DNA: TGTGCCTGGAATAGCGGGAGTCTTGGCGGGGAGCTGTTTTTT. Translating it yields CAWNSGSLGGELFF.

This clone was counted once. The chain uses TRBV5-6 and TRBJ2-3, with TRBD2 matching over 8 bases. CDR3 length: 16 amino acids. Trimming took 1 base from V and 5 from J; bases not matched to a gene: 9. The germline CDR1 and CDR2 sequences are SGHDT and YYEEEE. CDR3 sequence: CASSLILAVRGDTQYF. The CDR3 bases are TGTGCCAGCAGCTTGATACTAGCGGTAAGGGGAGATACGCAGTATTTT.

V and J are TRBV4-3 and TRBJ2-7, with D unclear. The CDR3 contains 13 residues. Between the trimmed V and J ends, which lost 0 bases and 4 bases, there was a span of 7 bases. Germline V gives CDR1 LGHNA, CDR2 YSLEER. For the CDR3, the DNA is TGCGCCAGCAGCCAAGATGTAGGGTACGAGCAGTACTTC. This translates into CASSQDVGYEQYF.

The V gene is TRBV10-3, the J gene TRBJ2-2; 9 bases map to TRBD2. Trimming took 0 bases from V and 4 from J; bases not matched to a gene: 6. Germline V gene lookup returns CDR1 ENHRY and CDR2 SYGVKD. The CDR3 covers 17 residues. The CDR3 DNA is TGTGCCATCAGTGAGTCTAGCGGGAGATTTACCACCGGGGAGCTGTTTTTT. Protein sequence: CAISESSGRFTTGELFF.

The chain has TRBV10-3 and TRBJ2-2; the D gene is possibly TRBD1 (6 bases). The germline V gene encodes CDR1 ENHRY and CDR2 SYGVKD. This CDR3 region has 12 residues. V was pared by 6 bases and J by 9 bases, with 11 bases between. The CDR3 region has the DNA TGTGCCATCAGGGACAGTATGAGGGAGCTGTTTTTT. Protein: CAIRDSMRELFF.

V usage is TRBV14 and J usage is TRBJ1-1; D uncertain. Trimming pared 1 base from V and 5 bases from J, leaving 20 bases between. The germline CDR1 and CDR2 sequences are SGHDN and FVKESK. The CDR3 covers 17 residues. CDR3 coding DNA: TGTGCCAGCAGCCAAGGGAAAGGGTTTCAGGTCGGGACTGAAGCTTTCTTT. Its translation is CASSQGKGFQVGTEAFF.

V and J are TRBV2 and TRBJ2-1; 8 positions match TRBD1. This CDR3 spans 14 amino acids. The V and J ends lost 5 bases and 6 bases, in that order; junction bases with no gene match: 6. Germline CDR1 and CDR2: SNHLY and FYNNEI. The CDR3 DNA reads as TGTGCCAGCAGTTCACAGGGGGTCGGCAATGAGCAGTTCTTC. It codes for CASSSQGVGNEQFF.

The chain recombines TRBV6-6 with TRBJ2-4; a weak D match, TRBD2 (6 bases). Germline lookup yields CDR1 MNHNY and CDR2 SVGAGI (reference sequence). Trimming left V 5 bases short and J 0 bases short, with 14 bases between. The CDR3 contains 16 residues. In nucleotides, the CDR3 is TGTGCCAGCAGTCCCCGGGATAGCGGAGCCAAAAACATTCAGTACTTC. Residues: CASSPRDSGAKNIQYF.

Only one count was recorded for this clone. One end of the junction varies from germline; a read error may be responsible. Other DNA sequences in the sample encode the same CDR3. J is TRBJ2-7 and V is TRBV10-3; tentatively, D is TRBD1 or TRBD2 (6 bases each). The germline V gene encodes CDR1 ENHRY and CDR2 SYGVKD. This CDR3 has 13 residues. In nucleotides, the CDR3 is TGTGCCATCAGTAGCTTAGGGGGGTACGAGCAATACTTC. It encodes CAISSLGGYEQYF.